These 8 T cell receptor beta chains originate from one sample sequenced in a study of T cell repertoires in cytomegalovirus infection. For these receptors, no antigen is known. TCRdb reprocessed the reads with MiXCR, giving one entry per CDR3 protein. The sample yields around 540,000 distinct CDR3 sequences, roughly a third seen once. The material sequenced was cultured PBMCs, taken from culture after CMV antigen stimulation. The receptors come from a human donor in good health (CMV status not recorded). Some clones in this sample may be carry-over from other donors' samples.

This clonotype was seen repeatedly, ten times or more. V and J are TRBV7-2 and TRBJ1-4; maybe TRBD1 (6 bases). This CDR3 is 17 amino acids long. Trimming cost V 0 bases and J 7 bases, with 18 bases left between them. Germline V gene lookup returns CDR1 SGHTA and CDR2 FQGNSA. The DNA of the CDR3 is TGTGCCAGCAGCTTAGCGAGGGCAGGGGCGGAGGGTGAAAAACTGTTTTTT. Translation: CASSLARAGAEGEKLFF.

The chain has TRBV7-2 and TRBJ2-7; 11 positions match TRBD2. From germline, CDR1 is SGHTA and CDR2 FQGNSA. V lost 5 bases, J lost 3 bases, and 6 bases stayed unmatched. CDR3 length: 15 residues. The CDR3 region is CASSPGTSGLYEQYF. The CDR3, as DNA: TGTGCCAGCAGCCCCGGGACTAGCGGTCTCTACGAGCAGTACTTC.

This chain uses TRBV6-1 with TRBJ2-7; possibly TRBD1 or TRBD2 for D (6 bases each). The CDR3 sequence is 12 residues long. Germline loops: CDR1 MNHNS, CDR2 SASEGT. The V gene lost 8 bases and the J gene lost 6 bases, with 14 bases spanning the gap. CDR3 nucleotides: TGTGCCAGCCTCGGGGGCTGGGCCGAGCAGTACGTC. Translating gives CASLGGWAEQYV.

This clonotype showed up just once. This chain connects TRBV4-2 to TRBJ1-1; D is ambiguous. V lost 1 base and J 4 bases, leaving 4 bases between the germline ends. The CDR3 has 12 amino acids. The germline V gene has CDR1 LGHNA and CDR2 YNFKEQ. CDR3 amino acids: CASSQVGTEAFF. The CDR3 DNA follows: TGTGCCAGCAGCCAAGTGGGCACTGAAGCTTTCTTT.

In this sample, this clonotype turned up a few times. The chain carries TRBV6-5 and TRBJ2-5; perhaps TRBD2 as D (6 bases). Trimming removed 0 bases from V and 6 bases from J, with 11 bases in between. The CDR3 has 14 residues. The germline V gene has CDR1 MNHEY and CDR2 SVGAGI. For the CDR3, the DNA is TGTGCCAGCAGTTACTCTAGCGGAATCCAGACCCAGTACTTC. It translates to CASSYSSGIQTQYF.

Many counts were recorded for this clonotype. The V gene is TRBV7-2, the J gene TRBJ2-7; 9 positions match TRBD1. V shed 2 bases and J 1 base; nucleotides not matched to a gene: 3. This CDR3 spans 15 amino acids. CDR1 and CDR2 (germline): SGHTA, FQGNSA. CDR3 bases: TGTGCCAGCAGCTTAACGGGACAGGGTTCCTACGAGCAGTACTTC. This codes for CASSLTGQGSYEQYF. The variable domain in full, with the rest retrieved from reference TRBV7-2 and TRBJ2-7, is GAGVSQSPSNKVTEKGKDVELRCDPISGHTALYWYRQSLGQGLEFLIYFQGNSAPDKSGLPSDRFSAERTGGSVSTLTIQRTQQEDSAVYLCASSLTGQGSYEQYFGPGTRLTVT.

This clonotype was found once. This chain connects TRBV6-5 to TRBJ2-1; 7 bases fit TRBD2. CDR1 is MNHEY, CDR2 SVGAGI, per germline. CDR3 length: 16 residues. V lost 1 base to trimming and J lost 6 bases; unmatched junction nucleotides: 9. CDR3 loop: CASSYLVGLAANEQFF. The CDR3 nucleotides are TGTGCCAGCAGTTACTTGGTCGGGCTAGCGGCCAATGAGCAGTTCTTC.

The chain carries TRBV7-2 and TRBJ2-3, with a possible D match to TRBD2 (6 bases). This CDR3 region has 17 residues. In germline, CDR1 is SGHTA, CDR2 FQGNSA. V lost 3 bases, J lost 1 base, and 17 bases lay in between. DNA for the CDR3: TGTGCCAGCAGCTTGCTTAGGTGGGCTAGCGGCACAGATACGCAGTATTTT. This sequence encodes CASSLLRWASGTDTQYF.